This is a list of T cell receptor beta chains from one sample in a study of blood T cell repertoires in COVID-19. Repertoires were generated with immunoSEQ multiplex PCR, while TCRdb's copy carries only in-frame clones and drops some. The profile covers approximately 210,000 clones, with 82% appearing a single time and about 3.4% taken by the ten largest. Material for sequencing was PBMCs or T cells enriched from blood (not recorded which). Receptors originate from a woman in her fifties or sixties who had recovered from COVID-19. Both conserved end residues are part of each CDR3. A D gene is named only where the DNA matches it firmly. Expanded clones are given a class, and other clones once, few, many or no size at all.

V: TRBV10-3; J: TRBJ1-4; size: .; D: .; DNA: TGTGCCATCAGGTCACAGGGAGATGGAGGTGGAAAACTGTTTTTT; CDR3: CAIRSQGDGGGKLFF
V: TRBV5-1; J: TRBJ2-5; size: .; D: .; DNA: TGCGCCAGCAGCTTGCGATGGGACGGGGGGACCCAGTACTTC; CDR3: CASSLRWDGGTQYF
V: TRBV11-2; J: TRBJ1-5; size: .; D: TRBD1; DNA: TGTGCCAGCAGCTTAGCCGGGACAGCCAATCAGCCCCAGCATTTT; CDR3: CASSLAGTANQPQHF
V: TRBV11-2; J: TRBJ2-7; size: .; D: .; DNA: TGTGCCAGCAGCACCGCCAGGGGTAGGAACGAGCAGTACTTC; CDR3: CASSTARGRNEQYF
V: TRBV29-1; J: TRBJ1-1; size: .; D: TRBD1; DNA: TGCAGCGTTGCCCCGGGACAGGGAACTGAAGCTTTCTTT; CDR3: CSVAPGQGTEAFF
V: TRBV5-5; J: TRBJ1-5; size: .; D: .; DNA: TGTGCCAGCAGTAGGGAGTATAGCAATCAGCCCCAGCATTTT; CDR3: CASSREYSNQPQHF
V: TRBV9; J: TRBJ2-3; size: .; D: .; DNA: TGTGCCAGCAGCGTAGTGGGGGCGACAGATACGCAGTATTTT; CDR3: CASSVVGATDTQYF
V: TRBV19; J: TRBJ1-3; size: .; D: .; DNA: TGTGCCAGTAGTGGTCGGACTCCAGGAAACACCATATATTTT; CDR3: CASSGRTPGNTIYF
V: TRBV12-5; J: TRBJ2-5; size: .; D: .; DNA: TGTGCTAGTGGTTACAGGATTCTCGCTTTGGAGACCCAGTACTTC; CDR3: CASGYRILALETQYF
V: TRBV19; J: TRBJ1-6; size: .; D: .; DNA: TGTGCCAGTGACCCCGAACAGGGTAGAAGGGGCACACCCCTCCACTTT; CDR3: CASDPEQGRRGTPLHF
V: TRBV2; J: TRBJ1-2; size: .; D: .; DNA: TGTGCCAGCAGTGTTGGTCGCGGAACCGATGGCTACACCTTC; CDR3: CASSVGRGTDGYTF
V: TRBV4-2; J: TRBJ2-2; size: .; D: TRBD2; DNA: TGTGCCAGCAGCCAAGTTTCTAGCGGGTTCACCGGGGAGCTGTTTTTT; CDR3: CASSQVSSGFTGELFF
V: TRBV7-9; J: TRBJ2-7; size: .; D: .; DNA: TGTGCCACCACGACAGGCTCCTACGAGCAGTACTTC; CDR3: CATTTGSYEQYF
V: TRBV11-3; J: TRBJ2-2; size: .; D: .; DNA: TGTGCCAGCAGCTTATCATCGAACACCGGGGAGCTGTTTTTT; CDR3: CASSLSSNTGELFF
V: TRBV7-9; J: TRBJ1-2; size: .; D: .; DNA: TGTGCCAGCAGCCTTGACTATGGCTACACCTTC; CDR3: CASSLDYGYTF
V: TRBV7-2; J: TRBJ1-5; size: .; D: .; DNA: TGTGCCAGCAGCTTAGAACTGGGGGGTAATCAGCCCCAGCATTTT; CDR3: CASSLELGGNQPQHF
V: TRBV27; J: TRBJ1-4; size: .; D: .; DNA: TGTGCCAGCAGTCCCACAGGGAGGGTGGGAGAAAAACTGTTTTTT; CDR3: CASSPTGRVGEKLFF
V: TRBV6-5; J: TRBJ2-5; size: .; D: TRBD1; DNA: TGTGCCAGCAGGGGACAGGCGGGCCAAGAGACCCAGTACTTC; CDR3: CASRGQAGQETQYF
V: TRBV5-4; J: TRBJ2-2; size: .; D: .; DNA: TGTGCCAGCAGCTTTGGTCCAGGGCTAACCGGGGAGCTGTTTTTT; CDR3: CASSFGPGLTGELFF
V: TRBV7-8; J: TRBJ2-5; size: once; D: TRBD1; DNA: TGTGCCAGCAGCTCCCCCGGGACAGCAAAAGAGACCCAGTACTTC; CDR3: CASSSPGTAKETQYF
V: TRBV10-1; J: TRBJ2-2; size: .; D: TRBD1; DNA: TGCGCCAGCAGACGGGACAGCACGAACACCGGGGAGCTGTTTTTT; CDR3: CASRRDSTNTGELFF
V: TRBV19; J: TRBJ2-1; size: .; D: TRBD2; DNA: TGTGCCAGTAGTCCTCGGCCCTCTAGCGGGGGGGCCGATGAGCAGTTCTTC; CDR3: CASSPRPSSGGADEQFF
V: TRBV6-5; J: TRBJ2-5; size: .; D: .; DNA: TGTGCCAGCAGCACAACTGGAGCCGGGGAGACCCAGTACTTC; CDR3: CASSTTGAGETQYF
V: TRBV7-2; J: TRBJ2-5; size: .; D: .; DNA: TGTGCCAGCAGCGCGGGGGAGACCCAGTACTTC; CDR3: CASSAGETQYF
V: TRBV5-1; J: TRBJ2-7; size: .; D: .; DNA: TGCGCCAGCAGCCTGCCGGGGGGCCGGCCGGGCGAGCAGTACTTC; CDR3: CASSLPGGRPGEQYF
V: TRBV4-1; J: TRBJ1-5; size: .; D: .; DNA: TGCGCCAGCAGCCAAGTGGGGGGGAGACAGCGACATCAGCCCCAGCATTTT; CDR3: CASSQVGGRQRHQPQHF
V: TRBV11-2; J: TRBJ2-1; size: .; D: TRBD2; DNA: TGTGCCAGCAGCTTAGAAGATTGGGGGGGCAATGAGCAGTTCTTC; CDR3: CASSLEDWGGNEQFF
V: TRBV9; J: TRBJ1-3; size: .; D: .; DNA: TGTGCCAGCAGCGTCGGGGAGTACTCTGGAAACACCATATATTTT; CDR3: CASSVGEYSGNTIYF
V: TRBV2; J: TRBJ2-7; size: .; D: TRBD1; DNA: TGTGCCAGCTATAGCGGGACAGGGGCGAGGGAGCAGTACTTC; CDR3: CASYSGTGAREQYF
V: TRBV12-3/TRBV12-4; J: TRBJ1-1; size: .; D: .; DNA: TGTGCCAGCAGCCGCAGTGTGAACACTGAAGCTTTCTTT; CDR3: CASSRSVNTEAFF
V: TRBV7-9; J: TRBJ1-1; size: .; D: .; DNA: TGTGCCAGCACCCCCGGCTCAACAGGAGCTCGCACTGAAGCTTTCTTT; CDR3: CASTPGSTGARTEAFF
V: TRBV6-5; J: TRBJ2-1; size: .; D: .; DNA: TGTGCCTCAGCGAGGGCTGTTCCTTACAATGAGCAGTTCTTC; CDR3: CASARAVPYNEQFF
V: TRBV7-2; J: TRBJ2-5; size: .; D: .; DNA: TGTGCCAGCAGCTTAGCTTTCTACAGTTCCGAGACCCAGTACTTC; CDR3: CASSLAFYSSETQYF
V: TRBV30; J: TRBJ1-2; size: .; D: TRBD1; DNA: TGTGCCTGGGTTGGGACAGGCAACTATGGCTACACCTTC; CDR3: CAWVGTGNYGYTF
V: TRBV19; J: TRBJ1-1; size: few; D: .; DNA: TGTGCCAGTAGCCCAGGGGTTGTGAACACTGAAGCTTTCTTT; CDR3: CASSPGVVNTEAFF
V: TRBV6-5; J: TRBJ2-1; size: .; D: TRBD1; DNA: TGTGCCAGCAGCGAGGACAGGCGGTTCTACAATGAGCAGTTCTTC; CDR3: CASSEDRRFYNEQFF
V: TRBV11-2; J: TRBJ1-1; size: .; D: .; DNA: TGTGCCAGCAGTAAGAAGCAGGGATTTGGGGACACTGAAGCTTTCTTT; CDR3: CASSKKQGFGDTEAFF
V: TRBV6-5; J: TRBJ1-4; size: .; D: .; DNA: TGTGCCAGCAGTCAACAGCAAAATGAAAAACTGTTTTTT; CDR3: CASSQQQNEKLFF
V: TRBV5-1; J: TRBJ1-4; size: .; D: .; DNA: TGCGCCAGCAGCCCAACTTGGTTAGATGGTAATGAAAAACTGTTTTTT; CDR3: CASSPTWLDGNEKLFF
V: TRBV4-2; J: TRBJ1-4; size: .; D: .; DNA: TGTGCCAGCAGTCCTCAGGATCGGGGTACTAATGAAAAACTGTTTTTT; CDR3: CASSPQDRGTNEKLFF
V: TRBV6-5; J: TRBJ2-7; size: .; D: .; DNA: TGTGCCAGCAAGGAGCATGTTTACGAGCAGTACTTC; CDR3: CASKEHVYEQYF
V: TRBV3-1/TRBV3-2; J: TRBJ2-3; size: .; D: TRBD2; DNA: TGTGCCAGCAGCCAAGATAGCGGGAGGGCCGATACGCAGTATTTT; CDR3: CASSQDSGRADTQYF
V: TRBV5-1; J: TRBJ1-2; size: once; D: TRBD1; DNA: TGCGCCAGCAGCCCGAGGGAGACAGGGAACTATGGCTACACCTTC; CDR3: CASSPRETGNYGYTF
V: TRBV19; J: TRBJ1-2; size: .; D: TRBD1; DNA: TGTGCCAGTAGTACGGGACAGAGAACAAACTATGGCTACACCTTC; CDR3: CASSTGQRTNYGYTF
V: TRBV7-9; J: TRBJ1-5; size: .; D: TRBD1; DNA: TGTGCCAGCAGCAACACTATGGACAGGGGTCAGCCCCAGCATTTT; CDR3: CASSNTMDRGQPQHF
V: TRBV10-2; J: TRBJ1-1; size: .; D: .; DNA: TGCGCCAGCAGTGACAGTATGAACACTGAAGCTTTCTTT; CDR3: CASSDSMNTEAFF
V: TRBV19; J: TRBJ2-1; size: .; D: TRBD2; DNA: TGTGCCAGTAGTATTGGGCAGGGAGGGCACAATGAGCAGTTCTTC; CDR3: CASSIGQGGHNEQFF
V: TRBV5-1; J: TRBJ2-5; size: .; D: TRBD2; DNA: TGCGCCAGCAGCACAGGGACTAGCGCTCAAGAGACCCAGTACTTC; CDR3: CASSTGTSAQETQYF
V: TRBV6-5; J: TRBJ2-7; size: .; D: .; DNA: TGTGCCAGCAGTTACTCGGCGGGACAGTACTCCTACGAGCAGTACTTC; CDR3: CASSYSAGQYSYEQYF
V: TRBV7-2; J: TRBJ2-1; size: .; D: TRBD2; DNA: TGTGCCAGCAGCCCCACTAGCGGGAGCTCCTACAATGAGCAGTTCTTC; CDR3: CASSPTSGSSYNEQFF
V: TRBV5-4; J: TRBJ2-5; size: .; D: .; DNA: TGTGCCAGCAGCTTTCAGGGAAGACGGGCCCAAGAGACCCAGTACTTC; CDR3: CASSFQGRRAQETQYF
V: TRBV7-9; J: TRBJ2-7; size: .; D: .; DNA: TGTGCCAGCAGCTTCGTCGGGGGCTCCTACGAGCAGTACTTC; CDR3: CASSFVGGSYEQYF
V: TRBV12-5; J: TRBJ2-1; size: once; D: .; DNA: TGTGCTAGTGGTTTTGACACCTTTTACAATGAGCAGTTCTTC; CDR3: CASGFDTFYNEQFF